This TCR beta chain emerged from a study of cytomegalovirus exposure and HLA in healthy donors. Broader study findings: Researchers counted around 180 TCR beta chains as cytomegalovirus-associated. Excluded were some V segments that proved indistinguishable, including TRBV6-2 and TRBV6-3. Sequencing depth across donors, presence/absence analyses assumed, was roughly uniform.

The table lists this clone with a count of one. Its target is unknown. The germline gives CDR1 SGHAT, CDR2 FQNNGV. The V end lost 6 bases, the J end lost 1 base, and 9 bases lay between the germline ends. The CDR3 is 13 amino acids. Both 60 Vbeta primers and 13 Jbeta primers went into the PCR. The protocol was immunoSEQ multiplex PCR, while the TCRdb copy is restricted to in-frame clones and leaves out a portion. The profile shows roughly 180,000 clones, approximately 83% of them singletons. V gene TRBV11-2 combines with J gene TRBJ1-2; D is uncertain. This sequence was found in a man aged 18 to 30 in good health and CMV-seropositive. The sequenced material came from PBMCs. The CDR3 nucleotides are TGTGCCAGCAGGCGAGCGGGTAACTATGGCTACACCTTC. Amino acid sequence: CASRRAGNYGYTF.